The 9 T cell receptor beta chains presented below share a single source sample, sequenced in a study of quantifying T cell responses using KT2 cells. About the study: TCR alpha and beta constant-region primers primed reverse transcription of RNA.

Each cDNA got a UMI-containing oligo ligated at its 3' end. An equimolar mix of RC1.1 and RC1.2 primed the beta chain across TRBC1 and TRBC2. TCRdb reprocessed the UMI-ligation and nested PCR reads with MiXCR, giving one entry per CDR3 protein. The sample consists of some 43,000 distinct CDR3 sequences, 17% of them appearing once. Input material: PBMCs spiked with cells of the T cell clone KT2. The receptor source for this set is a human donor.

In this sample, this clonotype turned up many times. The chain is built from TRBV12-3 or TRBV12-4 and TRBJ1-1, with no clear D. The V gene lost 1 base and the J gene lost 11 bases, with 11 bases spanning the gap. CDR3 length: 12 residues. The CDR3 sequence: CASSLGGIQAFF. The CDR3 DNA sequence: TGTGCCAGCAGTTTAGGAGGAATTCAGGCTTTCTTT.

Many counts were recorded for this clonotype. The chain carries TRBV9 and TRBJ2-3, with 8 nucleotides matching TRBD1. Germline lookup yields CDR1 SGDLS and CDR2 YYNGEE. V lost 4 bases and J lost 4; bases outside the gene matches: 8. The CDR3 is made up of 15 amino acids. The CDR3 region has the DNA TGTGCCAGCAGCCCGGTCCCGGGACAGGCAGATACGCAGTATTTT. Residues: CASSPVPGQADTQYF.

This clonotype was detected many times. The CDR3 region has the DNA TGTGCCAGCAGCGCAACTACAGGGTTCAGCACAGATACGCAGTATTTT. This codes for CASSATTGFSTDTQYF. The V and J genes are TRBV11-2 and TRBJ2-3; a weak D match, TRBD1 (6 bases). The germline V and J ends were trimmed by 5 bases and 0 bases, with 15 bases remaining between them. This CDR3 region has 16 residues. Germline values: CDR1 SGHAT, CDR2 FQNNGV.

Only a few counts were recorded for this clonotype. The chain uses TRBV20-1 and TRBJ2-7; maybe TRBD1 (5 bases). The germline V and J ends were trimmed by 3 bases and 5 bases, with 11 bases remaining between them. CDR1 is DFQATT and CDR2 is SNEGSKA in the germline V gene (reference sequence). This CDR3 has 12 amino acids. Here the CDR3 reads CSASNRLHEQYF. The CDR3, as DNA: TGCAGTGCTAGTAACAGGCTGCACGAGCAGTACTTC.

A few counts support this clonotype. V gene TRBV20-1 combines with J gene TRBJ2-7, with D perhaps matching TRBD1 (6 bases). Per germline, CDR1 DFQATT and CDR2 SNEGSKA (reference sequence). The CDR3 sequence is 11 residues long. V gave up 7 bases and J gave up 2 bases, with 9 bases separating them. The DNA of the CDR3 is TGCAGTGTAAGGACAGCCTACGAGCAGTACTTC. It codes for CSVRTAYEQYF.

This clonotype came up a few times. The chain couples TRBV4-3 to TRBJ2-1, with 9 bases matching TRBD2. J lost 7 bases, V lost 4 bases, and 20 bases had no gene match. There are 19 residues in the CDR3. Germline CDR1 LGHNA, CDR2 YSLEER. The CDR3 reads CASSRASGISRRTRNEQFF. For the CDR3, the DNA is TGCGCCAGCAGCCGGGCTAGCGGGATAAGCCGACGGACGCGGAATGAGCAGTTCTTC.

The gene calls are TRBV15 and TRBJ2-6; no reliable D call. From germline, CDR1 is LNHNV and CDR2 YYDKDF (reference sequence). V was clipped by 3 bases and J by 4 bases, with 7 bases between them. The length of the CDR3 is 14 residues. The CDR3: CATSRLQGANVLTF. The CDR3 DNA reads TGTGCCACCAGCAGGCTCCAGGGGGCCAACGTCCTGACTTTC.

This clonotype has more than one count but fewer than ten. This chain links TRBV25-1 with TRBJ2-5; 10 nucleotides line up with TRBD1. CDR1 and CDR2 from the germline V gene are MGHDK and SYGVNS. The V gene end was trimmed by 4 bases and the J gene end by 6 bases; junction bases not matched to a gene: 5. The CDR3 length is 14 residues. This CDR3 reads CASSGDRGAKTQYF. Here the CDR3 DNA reads TGTGCCAGCAGTGGGGACAGGGGCGCAAAGACCCAGTACTTC. The whole variable domain, remainder taken from reference TRBV25-1 and TRBJ2-5, is EADIYQTPRYLVIGTGKKITLECSQTMGHDKMYWYQQDPGMELHLIHYSYGVNSTEKGDLSSESTVSRIRTEHFPLTLESARPSHTSQYLCASSGDRGAKTQYFGPGTRLLVL.

V and J are TRBV11-2 and TRBJ2-4, with D perhaps TRBD1 or TRBD2 (5 bases each). The ends were cut back, 5 bases at V and 4 bases at J, with 15 bases in the middle. The CDR3 is made up of 15 amino acids. The V gene's germline CDR1 is SGHAT and CDR2 FQNNGV. This CDR3 is CASSARRDQKNIQYF. DNA of the CDR3: TGTGCCAGCAGCGCCCGCCGGGACCAAAAAAACATTCAGTACTTC. Full variable domain (outside the CDR3, taken from reference TRBV11-2 and TRBJ2-4): EAGVAQSPRYKIIEKRQSVAFWCNPISGHATLYWYQQILGQGPKLLIQFQNNGVVDDSQLPKDRFSAERLKGVDSTLKIQPAKLEDSAVYLCASSARRDQKNIQYFGAGTRLSVL.